The 31 T cell receptor beta chains presented below share a single source sample, sequenced in a study of blood T cell repertoires in COVID-19. Sequencing used immunoSEQ multiplex PCR; TCRdb keeps in-frame clones, though not all of them. The table lists almost 400,000 clones, around 92% of them singletons. What was sequenced was PBMCs or T cells enriched from blood (not recorded which). These receptors originate from a young woman who had recovered from COVID-19.

The CDR3 DNA reads as TGTGCCAGCAGCTTATTCAGAAAAGGCGGGGTAAGCGGGGAGCTGTTTTTT. This encodes CASSLFRKGGVSGELFF. This chain joins TRBV7-2 and TRBJ2-2; tentative D call: TRBD2 (6 bases). Germline CDR1 reads SGHTA; CDR2 reads FQGNSA. CDR3 size: 17 residues. Between the trimmed V and J ends, which lost 2 bases and 7 bases, there was a span of 20 bases.

The chain carries TRBV9 and TRBJ2-1; D is perhaps TRBD2 (6 bases). Germline V gives CDR1 SGDLS, CDR2 YYNGEE. Trimming took 4 bases from V and 3 from J, leaving 17 bases between them. This CDR3 region has 16 residues. CDR3 sequence reads: CASSPRDSFGYNEQFF. CDR3 bases: TGTGCCAGCAGCCCCCGGGACTCCTTCGGCTACAATGAGCAGTTCTTC.

This clone was detected once. The chain links TRBV21-1 to TRBJ1-1. TRBV21-1 is a known pseudogene. The CDR3 has 17 residues. The CDR3 sequence: CASSKVTEGWAGTEAFF. The DNA of the CDR3 is TGTGCCAGCAGCAAAGTCACAGAAGGCTGGGCGGGCACTGAAGCTTTCTTT.

This chain joins TRBV7-8 and TRBJ1-1; no reliable D call. Germline lookup yields CDR1 SGHVS and CDR2 FQNEAQ. Trimming removed 4 bases from V and 0 bases from J, with 15 bases in between. The CDR3 loop spans 16 amino acids. The CDR3 DNA follows: TGTGCCAGCAGCTACGGCGTCGGGAACATGAACACTGAAGCTTTCTTT. This translates into CASSYGVGNMNTEAFF.

The chain is built from TRBV10-3 and TRBJ2-5; D might be TRBD2 (5 bases). Per germline, CDR1 ENHRY and CDR2 SYGVKD. Trimming stripped 0 bases from V and 0 bases from J, with 8 bases between. The CDR3 covers 15 residues. The CDR3 coding sequence is TGTGCCATCAGTGAGTCCAGCGGTAACCAAGAGACCCAGTACTTC. Translation gives CAISESSGNQETQYF.

The chain is built from TRBV11-2 and TRBJ1-2; 8 bases are shared with TRBD1. V trimming: 3 bases; J trimming: 5 bases; junction bases outside the gene matches: 8. The CDR3 totals 15 residues. CDR1 is SGHAT, CDR2 FQNNGV, per germline. CDR3 coding DNA: TGTGCCAGCAGCTTGGCCCAGGGGGCGGGATATGGCTACACCTTC. Encoded protein: CASSLAQGAGYGYTF.

This clone was counted a single time. The CDR3, as DNA: TGTGCCAGCAGTTTGGGGACAGCATATGGCTACACCTTC. Amino acid sequence: CASSLGTAYGYTF. J is TRBJ1-2 and V is TRBV28; 7 bases are a match to TRBD1. This CDR3 spans 13 amino acids. Unmatched junction bases numbered 3, after V lost 3 bases and J lost 5 bases. In germline, CDR1 is MDHEN, CDR2 SYDVKM.

With respect to this clone: A much more abundant neighbour one base away suggests this may be a read error. The CDR3 nucleotides read TGTGCCAGCAGCTTATATATGAACACTGAAGCTTTCTTT. As protein: CASSLYMNTEAFF. The chain uses TRBV7-3 and TRBJ1-1; D call uncertain. CDR1 SGHTA and CDR2 FQGTGA come from the germline V gene. Trimming took off 2 bases at V and 0 bases at J, with 4 bases between the two ends. The CDR3 is made up of 13 amino acids.

The rearrangement links TRBV5-1 to TRBJ2-5, with 12 bases aligning to TRBD2. The CDR3 spans 17 residues. V trimming: 4 bases; J trimming: 2 bases; junction bases outside the gene matches: 9. The germline V gene encodes CDR1 SGHRS and CDR2 YFSETQ. The CDR3 spells CASSQRLAGARQETQYF. The CDR3 region has the DNA TGCGCCAGCAGCCAACGACTAGCGGGGGCCCGGCAAGAGACCCAGTACTTC.

This sequence joins TRBV29-1 and TRBJ2-3; tentatively, D is TRBD1 (6 bases). Germline V gene sequence: CDR1 SQVTM, CDR2 ANQGSEA. V lost 7 bases and J 5 bases, leaving 10 bases between the germline ends. The CDR3 runs to 11 residues. CDR3 residues: CSAHRVDTQYF. The CDR3 coding sequence is TGCAGCGCTCACAGGGTAGATACGCAGTATTTT.

This clone was picked up a small number of times. The chain couples TRBV5-5 to TRBJ2-1; TRBD1 aligns across 7 bases. The CDR3 spans 15 residues. The germline V gene has CDR1 SGHKS and CDR2 YYEKEE (reference sequence). With 0 bases clipped from V and 4 bases from J, the junction kept 4 bases outside the gene matches. The CDR3 loop reads CASSLGDSMYNEQFF. The DNA of the CDR3 is TGTGCCAGCAGCTTGGGGGACAGCATGTACAATGAGCAGTTCTTC. Supplemented by reference TRBV5-5 and TRBJ2-1, the full variable domain reads DAGVTQSPTHLIKTRGQQVTLRCSPISGHKSVSWYQQVLGQGPQFIFQYYEKEERGRGNFPDRFSARQFPNYSSELNVNALLLGDSALYLCASSLGDSMYNEQFFGPGTRLTVL.

In regard to this clone: Additional DNA sequences in this sample encode the identical CDR3. The rearrangement joins TRBV18 to TRBJ1-5; 8 nucleotides line up with TRBD1. CDR3 length equals 15 residues. Germline CDR1 reads KGHSH; CDR2 reads LQKENI. Trimming removed 6 bases from V and 4 bases from J; junction bases left unmatched: 8. The DNA of the CDR3 is TGTGCCAGCTCCCCCGGGACAGGCGGGAATCAGCCCCAGCATTTT. Protein: CASSPGTGGNQPQHF.

The CDR3 protein is CASSPDMTRSNYGYTF. The DNA for the CDR3 is TGTGCCAGCAGCCCTGATATGACAAGATCCAACTATGGCTACACCTTC. The chain recombines TRBV6-2 or TRBV6-3 with TRBJ1-2; no clear D gene. CDR3 size: 16 residues. V was pared by 6 bases and J by 2 bases, with 19 bases between. Germline-derived CDR1 and CDR2 are MNHEY and SVGEGT.

The genes are TRBV6-2 or TRBV6-3 and TRBJ2-7, with a weak D call TRBD2 (6 bases). This CDR3 has 14 amino acids. Germline CDR1 MNHEY, CDR2 SVGEGT. Trimming cost V 2 bases and J 4 bases, with 12 bases left between them. Written as DNA, the CDR3 is TGTGCCAGCAGTTACGCAGAGGAGGGGTACGAGCAGTACTTC. Its translation: CASSYAEEGYEQYF.

The genes are TRBV6-5 and TRBJ2-1; TRBD2 aligns across 8 bases. J gave up 0 bases and V 4 bases, and 2 bases lay outside the gene matches. The CDR3 contains 15 residues. CDR1 and CDR2 from the germline V gene are MNHEY and SVGAGI. The CDR3 bases are TGTGCCAGCAGTTCAGGACTAGCCTCCTACAATGAGCAGTTCTTC. As protein: CASSSGLASYNEQFF.

The chain couples TRBV27 to TRBJ2-2, with a tentative D call TRBD1 (5 bases). V gave up 3 bases and J gave up 1 base, with 15 bases separating them. The CDR3 covers 17 residues. Germline V lookup: CDR1 MNHEY, CDR2 SMNVEV (reference sequence). CDR3: CASSFSLPTGNTGELFF. The DNA for the CDR3 is TGTGCCAGCAGTTTTTCCCTACCTACAGGGAACACCGGGGAGCTGTTTTTT.

This chain links TRBV18 with TRBJ1-1; D is perhaps TRBD1 (5 bases). Germline V lookup: CDR1 KGHSH, CDR2 LQKENI. The CDR3 is made up of 15 amino acids. Trimming shortened V by 3 bases and J by 4 bases, and 15 bases separated the two germline ends. The CDR3 spells CASSPVPGWGTEAFF. The CDR3 nucleotides are TGTGCCAGCTCACCTGTTCCAGGGTGGGGCACTGAAGCTTTCTTT.

The gene calls are TRBV29-1 and TRBJ1-1, with no clear D. CDR1 SQVTM and CDR2 ANQGSEA come from the germline V gene. The CDR3 is 12 residues long. V lost 4 bases, J lost 1 base, and 7 bases lay in between. The CDR3 bases are TGCAGCGTTGGGAGGAAGAACACTGAAGCTTTCTTT. Amino acids: CSVGRKNTEAFF.

This clone was observed a single time. The chain combines TRBV11-1 with TRBJ1-2; D is unresolved. Trimming left V 2 bases short and J 4 bases short, with 14 bases between. The germline gives CDR1 SGHAT, CDR2 FQDESV (reference sequence). The CDR3 has 15 amino acids. This CDR3 is CASSLIPKGGYGYTF. The CDR3 DNA sequence: TGTGCCAGCAGCTTAATTCCCAAAGGCGGCTATGGCTACACCTTC.

The chain is built from TRBV27 and TRBJ2-7, with 8 bases lining up with TRBD1. Germline CDR1 is MNHEY and CDR2 is SMNVEV (reference sequence). Unmatched junction bases numbered 13, after V lost 6 bases and J lost 3 bases. The CDR3 runs to 16 residues. This chain's CDR3 is CASSRGQAMYRYEQYF. As DNA, the CDR3 is TGTGCCAGCAGCAGGGGACAGGCCATGTACCGCTACGAGCAGTACTTC.

The V and J genes are TRBV5-4 and TRBJ2-3; TRBD2 agrees at 9 bases. The V gene's germline CDR1 is SGHNT and CDR2 YYREEE (reference sequence). V trimming: 0 bases; J trimming: 4 bases; junction bases outside the gene matches: 3. The CDR3 loop spans 15 amino acids. The CDR3 loop is CASSLVSGSSDTQYF. Written as DNA, the CDR3 is TGTGCCAGCAGCTTGGTTAGCGGGAGTTCAGATACGCAGTATTTT.

J is TRBJ2-1 and V is TRBV5-1, with 7 bases matching TRBD1. CDR3 length equals 15 residues. Germline V gene data show CDR1 as SGHRS and CDR2 as YFSETQ. J lost 5 bases, V lost 3 bases, and 8 bases had no gene match. The CDR3 bases are TGCGCCAGCAGCTCACAGGGGCCCATAAACAATGAGCAGTTCTTC. Translated, it gives CASSSQGPINNEQFF.

This chain uses TRBV27 with TRBJ2-1; D gene ambiguous. The CDR3 covers 16 residues. Germline V gene sequence: CDR1 MNHEY, CDR2 SMNVEV (reference sequence). V was trimmed by 3 bases and J by 1 base, leaving 13 bases between them. The CDR3: CASSFSYYESYNEQFF. The CDR3 nucleotides are TGTGCCAGCAGTTTCTCCTACTATGAGTCCTACAATGAGCAGTTCTTC.

The chain combines TRBV27 with TRBJ1-2, with D hard to call. CDR1 and CDR2 from the germline V gene are MNHEY and SMNVEV (reference sequence). This CDR3 spans 13 amino acids. V was cut by 7 bases and J by 7 bases, with 16 bases left in between. CDR3 DNA sequence: TGTGCCAGCAACTCCGCTTCGGGTGGTGGCTACACCTTC. Translated: CASNSASGGGYTF.

The chain is built from TRBV7-2 and TRBJ2-7; 7 bases match TRBD2. Germline trimming cut 1 base from V and 12 bases from J; bases unmatched to any gene: 9. The length of the CDR3 is 13 residues. Germline V CDR1 and CDR2: SGHTA, FQGNSA. Here the CDR3 DNA reads TGTGCCAGCAGCTTAGGTTGGGCGGGAGTTAGGTACTTC. The encoded protein is CASSLGWAGVRYF.

V and J are TRBV6-2 or TRBV6-3 and TRBJ2-1; 8 bases fit TRBD2. The length of the CDR3 is 18 residues. Germline trimming cut 2 bases from V and 6 bases from J; bases unmatched to any gene: 15. Germline V lookup: CDR1 MNHEY, CDR2 SVGEGT. The DNA of the CDR3 is TGTGCCAGCAGTTACCAGAGCGCCGGGACTAGAAGAGGCAATGAGCAGTTCTTC. Translated: CASSYQSAGTRRGNEQFF.

Details on this clone: Other nucleotide sequences from this sample produce the same CDR3. CDR3 amino acids: CASSLPGNYGYTF. As DNA, the CDR3 is TGTGCCAGCAGCCTTCCCGGGAACTATGGCTACACCTTC. The chain carries TRBV5-4 and TRBJ1-2; D gene unclear. This CDR3 has 13 amino acids. The germline CDR1 and CDR2 sequences are SGHNT and YYREEE (reference sequence). V was cut by 4 bases and J by 2 bases, with 9 bases left in between.

The CDR3, as DNA: TGCGCCAGCAGTATACAGGGGCGAGGGGATGAGCAGTTCTTC. Amino acids: CASSIQGRGDEQFF. The chain has TRBV5-1 and TRBJ2-1; 7 nucleotides line up with TRBD1. The V gene end was trimmed by 5 bases and the J gene end by 8 bases; junction bases not matched to a gene: 10. The length of the CDR3 is 14 residues. Germline V gives CDR1 SGHRS, CDR2 YFSETQ.

In DNA, the CDR3 is TGCGCCAGCATCCCCGAGAATGGGAGAGGTACGCAGTATTTT. It is translated as CASIPENGRGTQYF. The chain links TRBV5-1 to TRBJ2-3; weak D call: TRBD2 (5 bases). The length of the CDR3 is 14 residues. Per germline, CDR1 SGHRS and CDR2 YFSETQ. V was trimmed by 6 bases and J by 8 bases, leaving 19 bases between them.

V gene TRBV5-4 combines with J gene TRBJ2-5; 7 bases line up with TRBD2. In germline, CDR1 is SGHNT, CDR2 YYREEE (reference sequence). CDR3 length equals 14 residues. V shed 3 bases and J 5 bases; nucleotides not matched to a gene: 7. CDR3 protein: CASSWEAGRETQYF. The CDR3 DNA follows: TGTGCCAGCAGCTGGGAAGCGGGAAGGGAGACCCAGTACTTC.

The chain joins TRBV19 to TRBJ1-1, with 8 nucleotides matching TRBD1. V was pared by 7 bases and J by 5 bases, with 9 bases of the junction left unmatched. This CDR3 spans 14 amino acids. Germline V CDR1 and CDR2: LNHDA, SQIVND (reference sequence). The CDR3 loop reads CASMEQGEGTEAFF. Here the CDR3 DNA reads TGTGCCAGTATGGAACAGGGGGAGGGGACTGAAGCTTTCTTT.